This T cell receptor (beta chain) was sequenced during a study of T-cell memory formation after mild COVID-19. Whole-study context: Among the donors, TCR clusters were largely specific to each donor.

Germline assignment: CDR1 SGHTA and CDR2 FQGNSA. Trimming pared 2 bases from V and 1 base from J, leaving 23 bases between. CDR3 length equals 19 residues. This clonotype has only a few counts. Its matching antigen is unknown. Study-wide results and caveats: CD4/CD8 balance characterized clones contracting day 15 to 85, and CD4+ skew characterized later expanders. Contracting clones localized mainly to CM and EM when CD4+ and mainly to EMRA when CD8+. Memory from before infection featured some responding clones, which suggests cross-reactive memory joined.

Using its own MiXCR run on the 5' RACE reads, TCRdb lists one record per CDR3 protein. Of 400,000 to 500,000 distinct CDR3 sequences listed, 24% are singletons. The sequenced sample was PBMCs or a T cell subset sorted from them (not recorded which). The chain has TRBV7-2 and TRBJ1-1; D possibly corresponds to TRBD1 (5 bases). The TCR was taken from an adult woman who had mild COVID-19 (a few samples of this study predate the infection). Cell type and time point are not known. Written as DNA, the CDR3 is TGTGCCAGCAGCTTATCGGGGGTAGCCAGAGGCGGTTGGAACACTGAAGCTTTCTTT. Translation gives CASSLSGVARGGWNTEAFF.